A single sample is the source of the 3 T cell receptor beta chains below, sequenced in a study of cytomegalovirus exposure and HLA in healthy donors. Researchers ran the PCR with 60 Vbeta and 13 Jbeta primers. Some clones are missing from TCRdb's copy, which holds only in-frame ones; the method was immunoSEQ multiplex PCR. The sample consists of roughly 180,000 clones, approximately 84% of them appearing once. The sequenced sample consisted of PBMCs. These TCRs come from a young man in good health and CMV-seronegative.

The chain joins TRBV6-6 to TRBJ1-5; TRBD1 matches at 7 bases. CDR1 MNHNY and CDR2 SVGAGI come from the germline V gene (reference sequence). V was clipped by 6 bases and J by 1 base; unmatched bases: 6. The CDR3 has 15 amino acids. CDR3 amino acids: CASRRTGNSNQPQHF. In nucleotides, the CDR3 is TGTGCCAGCAGGAGGACAGGAAACAGCAATCAGCCCCAGCATTTT.

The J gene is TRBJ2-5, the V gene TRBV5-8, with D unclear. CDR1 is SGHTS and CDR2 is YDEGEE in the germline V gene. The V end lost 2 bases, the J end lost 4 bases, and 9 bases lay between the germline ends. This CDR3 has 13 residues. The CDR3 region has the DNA TGTGCCAGCAGCTTTTTTAAGAGAGAGACCCAGTACTTC. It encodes CASSFFKRETQYF.

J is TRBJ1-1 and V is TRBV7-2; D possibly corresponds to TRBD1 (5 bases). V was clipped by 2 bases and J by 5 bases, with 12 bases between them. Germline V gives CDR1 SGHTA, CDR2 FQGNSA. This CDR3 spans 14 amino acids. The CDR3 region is CASSLQGGVTEAFF. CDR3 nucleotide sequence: TGTGCCAGCAGCTTACAGGGTGGGGTAACTGAAGCTTTCTTT.